The 19 T cell receptor beta chains below come from one sample, sequenced in a study of cytomegalovirus exposure and HLA in healthy donors. The PCR ran on 60 Vbeta and 13 Jbeta primers. The data were produced by immunoSEQ multiplex PCR, yet TCRdb's version contains in-frame clones alone and is incomplete. The sample contains about 160,000 clones, around 83% of which appear only once. Material: PBMCs. The receptors were sampled from a girl aged 2 to 10 in good health and CMV-seropositive.

The V and J genes are TRBV29-1 and TRBJ1-1, with TRBD1 identical over 8 bases. J was trimmed by 3 bases and V by 8 bases; bases with no gene match: 14. The CDR3 totals 15 residues. Germline lookup yields CDR1 SQVTM and CDR2 ANQGSEA. The CDR3: CSTQFQGARDTEAFF. In DNA form, the CDR3 reads TGCAGCACCCAGTTTCAGGGGGCAAGGGACACTGAAGCTTTCTTT.

The chain couples TRBV28 to TRBJ1-4; 11 bases fit TRBD1. This CDR3 has 15 amino acids. V lost 6 bases to trimming and J lost 7 bases; unmatched junction nucleotides: 7. Germline V gene sequence: CDR1 MDHEN, CDR2 SYDVKM. The CDR3 bases are TGTGCCAGCAGGTCTCCCGGGACAGGGGGTGAAAAACTGTTTTTT. Its protein product is CASRSPGTGGEKLFF.

The chain is built from TRBV29-1 and TRBJ2-5, with D uncertain. The V end lost 4 bases, the J end lost 2 bases, and 14 bases lay between the germline ends. Germline V gives CDR1 SQVTM, CDR2 ANQGSEA. The CDR3 is 14 residues long. CDR3 DNA sequence: TGCAGCGTTGTCTTCGGGTCGCGGCAAGAGACCCAGTACTTC. This translates into CSVVFGSRQETQYF.

This clone has just one count. The chain couples TRBV30 to TRBJ2-2; possibly TRBD1 for D (6 bases). Trimming took off 3 bases at V and 4 bases at J, with 15 bases between the two ends. CDR1 is GTSNPN and CDR2 is SVGIG in the germline V gene (reference sequence). The CDR3 consists of 15 residues. The CDR3 nucleotides are TGTGCCTGGAGAACAGGGTCCTCCCTCACCGGGGAGCTGTTTTTT. Protein product: CAWRTGSSLTGELFF.

The rearrangement links TRBV4-2 to TRBJ2-3, with D possibly TRBD2 on 6 matching bases. Germline assignment: CDR1 LGHNA and CDR2 YNFKEQ. Trimming removed 3 bases from V and 2 bases from J, with 12 bases in between. The CDR3 has 15 amino acids. CDR3 sequence (DNA): TGTGCCAGCAGCCAGGGACTTCAGACCACAGATACGCAGTATTTT. Translated, it gives CASSQGLQTTDTQYF.

The rearrangement joins TRBV28 to TRBJ2-1; 14 bases line up with TRBD2. The CDR3 covers 16 residues. Germline trimming cut 0 bases from V and 9 bases from J; bases unmatched to any gene: 4. Germline CDR1 and CDR2: MDHEN and SYDVKM. Written as DNA, the CDR3 is TGTGCCAGCAGTTTATGGGGACTAGCGGGAGTAACTGAGCAGTTCTTC. Translation: CASSLWGLAGVTEQFF.

The J gene is TRBJ2-5, the V gene TRBV7-6, with D possibly matching TRBD1 (6 bases). CDR1 and CDR2 (germline): SGHVS, FNYEAQ. There are 14 residues in the CDR3. Trimming shortened V by 1 base and J by 5 bases, and 11 bases separated the two germline ends. The CDR3 DNA reads TGTGCCAGCAGCTTAGGGACAGTAAGGGAGACCCAGTACTTC. The encoded protein is CASSLGTVRETQYF.

The gene calls are TRBV27 and TRBJ2-7, with 13 bases fitting TRBD2. Per germline, CDR1 MNHEY and CDR2 SMNVEV (reference sequence). The junction had 3 bases not matched to a gene; V was cut back by 4 bases and J by 3 bases. CDR3 length: 15 amino acids. This CDR3 reads CASSYRLAGGYEQYF. CDR3 nucleotide sequence: TGTGCCAGCAGTTACCGACTAGCGGGGGGCTACGAGCAGTACTTC.

The chain has TRBV7-6 and TRBJ2-1; 12 bases are shared with TRBD1. This CDR3 spans 19 amino acids. The V gene's germline CDR1 is SGHVS and CDR2 FNYEAQ. J was trimmed by 4 bases and V by 5 bases; bases with no gene match: 15. CDR3 amino acids: CASSPRRDRGLGFYNEQFF. In nucleotides, the CDR3 is TGTGCCAGCAGCCCACGCCGGGACAGGGGGCTTGGGTTTTACAATGAGCAGTTCTTC.

This clone was counted a single time. The V call is TRBV5-5, the J call TRBJ1-5, with D possibly TRBD1 on 5 matching bases. CDR1 is SGHKS, CDR2 YYEKEE, per germline (reference sequence). Trimming pared 1 base from V and 5 bases from J, leaving 10 bases between. The CDR3 length is 14 residues. CDR3 protein: CASSLRGVHQPQHF. CDR3 bases: TGTGCCAGCAGCTTGCGGGGGGTACATCAGCCCCAGCATTTT.

The rearrangement links TRBV2 to TRBJ1-1; D is unresolved. This CDR3 contains 15 residues. CDR1 SNHLY and CDR2 FYNNEI come from the germline V gene. V lost 8 bases and J 4 bases, leaving 20 bases between the germline ends. CDR3 sequence reads: CASFMGGPRGTEAFF. CDR3 nucleotide sequence: TGTGCCAGCTTTATGGGAGGCCCCCGGGGCACTGAAGCTTTCTTT. Filled out from reference TRBV2 and TRBJ1-1, the complete variable domain reads EPEVTQTPSHQVTQMGQEVILRCVPISNHLYFYWYRQILGQKVEFLVSFYNNEISEKSEIFDDQFSVERPDGSNFTLKIRSTKLEDSAMYFCASFMGGPRGTEAFFGQGTRLTVV.

In nucleotides, the CDR3 is TGTGCCAGCAGCCATACGACAGGGATTTACGAGCAGTACTTC. Translation gives CASSHTTGIYEQYF. This chain links TRBV4-2 with TRBJ2-7, with 7 nucleotides matching TRBD1. CDR3 length equals 14 residues. Germline V gene sequence: CDR1 LGHNA, CDR2 YNFKEQ. Losses at the gene ends were 3 bases for V and 4 bases for J; bases not matched to a gene: 6.

This clone was seen a handful of times. CDR3 protein: CASSLEDRVTDTQYF. The CDR3 bases are TGCGCCAGCAGCTTGGAAGACAGGGTTACAGATACGCAGTATTTT. The J gene is TRBJ2-3, the V gene TRBV5-1; 7 bases fit TRBD1. The CDR3 contains 15 residues. Per germline, CDR1 SGHRS and CDR2 YFSETQ. V lost 0 bases to trimming and J lost 3 bases; unmatched junction nucleotides: 4.

This clone turned up a few times. The rearrangement joins TRBV2 to TRBJ2-1, with TRBD2 identical over 9 bases. V was clipped by 8 bases and J by 4 bases; unmatched bases: 18. The germline CDR1 and CDR2 sequences are SNHLY and FYNNEI. The CDR3 runs to 18 residues. CDR3 loop: CASAPLLILAGRYNEQFF. CDR3 bases: TGTGCCAGCGCCCCCCTCCTAATCCTAGCGGGAAGGTACAATGAGCAGTTCTTC.

The rearrangement uses TRBV11-3 and TRBJ2-1; 12 bases are shared with TRBD2. CDR1 SGHNT and CDR2 YENEEA come from the germline V gene. The V gene end was trimmed by 1 base and the J gene end by 7 bases; junction bases not matched to a gene: 2. The CDR3 consists of 15 residues. The CDR3: CASSLGLAGVNEQFF. CDR3 bases: TGTGCCAGCAGCTTAGGACTAGCGGGGGTGAATGAGCAGTTCTTC.

V and J are TRBV30 and TRBJ1-1, with D hard to call. The V and J ends lost 2 bases and 3 bases respectively, with 10 bases between them. Germline V lookup: CDR1 GTSNPN, CDR2 SVGIG (reference sequence). This CDR3 is 13 amino acids long. CDR3 residues: CAWSSFTDTEAFF. DNA for the CDR3: TGTGCCTGGAGTTCCTTTACGGACACTGAAGCTTTCTTT.

The chain recombines TRBV7-3 with TRBJ2-1; 7 nucleotides line up with TRBD1. The germline V gene encodes CDR1 SGHTA and CDR2 FQGTGA. Losses at the gene ends were 7 bases for V and 6 bases for J; bases not matched to a gene: 9. The CDR3 extends over 14 amino acids. The CDR3 loop reads CASTRTGAGNEQFF. Here the CDR3 DNA reads TGTGCCAGCACCCGAACAGGGGCGGGCAATGAGCAGTTCTTC. The variable domain in full, with the rest retrieved from reference TRBV7-3 and TRBJ2-1, is GAGVSQTPSNKVTEKGKYVELRCDPISGHTALYWYRQSLGQGPEFLIYFQGTGAADDSGLPNDRFFAVRPEGSVSTLKIQRTERGDSAVYLCASTRTGAGNEQFFGPGTRLTVL.

The chain couples TRBV5-4 to TRBJ2-7; D unclear. This CDR3 contains 14 residues. The V end lost 4 bases, the J end lost 4 bases, and 15 bases lay between the germline ends. Germline loops: CDR1 SGHNT, CDR2 YYREEE (reference sequence). CDR3 coding DNA: TGTGCCAGCAGCCCGTCTGGGTCGGGTTACGAGCAGTACTTC. It codes for CASSPSGSGYEQYF.

The rearrangement uses TRBV4-1 and TRBJ2-6; tentative D call: TRBD1 (5 bases). Between the trimmed V and J ends, which lost 2 bases and 0 bases, there was a span of 14 bases. Looked up from germline, CDR1 is MGHRA and CDR2 is YSYEKL. This CDR3 has 18 residues. The CDR3, as DNA: TGCGCCAGCAGCCAACTGGACATGGGCTTCTCTGGGGCCAACGTCCTGACTTTC. This sequence encodes CASSQLDMGFSGANVLTF.